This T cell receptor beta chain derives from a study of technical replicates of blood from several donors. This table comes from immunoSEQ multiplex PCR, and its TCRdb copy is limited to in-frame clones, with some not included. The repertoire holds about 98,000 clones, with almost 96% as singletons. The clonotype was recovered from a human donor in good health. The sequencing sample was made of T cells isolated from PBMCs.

CDR3 in DNA: TGTGCCAGCAGCTTGACTAGCGGGGAGGGAGAGACCCAGTACTTC. Translating gives CASSLTSGEGETQYF. This rearrangement joins TRBV5-6 to TRBJ2-5; TRBD2 matches at 10 bases. J gave up 4 bases and V 1 base, and 4 bases lay outside the gene matches. CDR1 and CDR2 from the germline V gene are SGHDT and YYEEEE. The CDR3 covers 15 residues.